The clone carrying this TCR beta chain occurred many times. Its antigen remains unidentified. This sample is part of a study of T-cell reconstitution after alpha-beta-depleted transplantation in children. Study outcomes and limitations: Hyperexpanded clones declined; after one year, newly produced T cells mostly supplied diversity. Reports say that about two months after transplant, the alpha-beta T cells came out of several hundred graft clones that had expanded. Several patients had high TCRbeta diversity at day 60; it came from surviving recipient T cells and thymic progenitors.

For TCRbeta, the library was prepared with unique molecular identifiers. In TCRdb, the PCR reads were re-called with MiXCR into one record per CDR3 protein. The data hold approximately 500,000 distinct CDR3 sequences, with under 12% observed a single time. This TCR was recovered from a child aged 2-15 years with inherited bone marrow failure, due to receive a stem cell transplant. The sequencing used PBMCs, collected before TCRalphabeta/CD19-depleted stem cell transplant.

CDR3 DNA: TGTGCCAGCAGTCCGGACAGCGACCTATGGGGCTACACCTTC. Residues: CASSPDSDLWGYTF. The rearrangement uses TRBV6-2 or TRBV6-3 and TRBJ1-2; possible D gene TRBD1, 6 bases. Germline CDR1 and CDR2: MNHEY and SVGEGT. The CDR3 totals 14 residues. V lost 5 bases and J lost 8, with 18 bases in between.